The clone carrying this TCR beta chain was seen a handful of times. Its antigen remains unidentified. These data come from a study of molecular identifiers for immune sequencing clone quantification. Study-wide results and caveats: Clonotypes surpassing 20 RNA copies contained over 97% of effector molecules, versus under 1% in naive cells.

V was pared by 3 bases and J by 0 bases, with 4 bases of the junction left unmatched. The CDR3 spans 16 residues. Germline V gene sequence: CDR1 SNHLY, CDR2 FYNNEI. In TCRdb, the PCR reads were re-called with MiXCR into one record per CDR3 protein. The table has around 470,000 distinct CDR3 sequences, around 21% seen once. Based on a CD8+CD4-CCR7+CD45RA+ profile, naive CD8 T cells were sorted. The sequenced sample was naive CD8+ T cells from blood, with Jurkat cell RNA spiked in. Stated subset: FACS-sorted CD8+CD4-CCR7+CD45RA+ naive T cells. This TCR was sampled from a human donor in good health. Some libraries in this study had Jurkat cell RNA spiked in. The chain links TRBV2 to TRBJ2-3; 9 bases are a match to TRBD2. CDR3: CASSDQRGASTDTQYF. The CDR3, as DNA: TGTGCCAGCAGTGATCAGCGGGGGGCTAGCACAGATACGCAGTATTTT. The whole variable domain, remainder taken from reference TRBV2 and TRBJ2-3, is EPEVTQTPSHQVTQMGQEVILRCVPISNHLYFYWYRQILGQKVEFLVSFYNNEISEKSEIFDDQFSVERPDGSNFTLKIRSTKLEDSAMYFCASSDQRGASTDTQYFGPGTRLTVL.